The sequence of this TCR beta chain was determined in a study of blood T cell repertoires in COVID-19 (dated by TCRdb to the early 2020s). Regarding the study in general: Samples covering the acute and convalescent phases of COVID-19 were provided by collaborators in the United States, Italy and Spain. The prospective study material was composed of cDNA or gDNA derived from T cells, B-cell-depleted T cells, or PBMCs. Deeply sampled blood TCRbeta repertoires from subjects exposed to, actively infected with, or recovered from COVID-19 were included in the dataset. A freely available public database, intended as a resource for researchers studying the immune response to SARS-CoV-2, is where the repertoires were released. The samples were drawn from two sources: the first 160 participants of the ongoing ImmuneRACE study, and some 1,300 subjects contributed by 6 global collaborators. Sample metadata almost always included a de-identified subject ID, COVID-19 status, age in years and sex. Where available, HLA class I and class II types were taken from metadata supplied by the sample provider and were not determined by assay-based typing. Broad study findings and their caveats: Clinical and demographic metadata were provided uncurated, with the amount varying by source and participant.

The V and J ends are trimmed by 4 bases and 4 bases, leaving 14 bases between them. The CDR3 numbers 15 residues from cysteine through phenylalanine. This entry keeps only the CDR3 DNA: 45 bases, framed from base 1. CDR1 and CDR2, looked up from the germline V gene, are MDHEN and SYDVKM. To note about this clone: Its recognized antigen is unknown. No base-level quality is on record; no much larger clone is a single base apart.

A second Seattle source provided samples from volunteer blood donors who had recovered from COVID-19. The collaborating institutions used their own protocols to collect whole blood in K2EDTA tubes. For TCRbeta analysis, collaborators shipped samples in one of three forms: frozen whole blood, isolated PBMCs, or DNA extracted from either of those sample types. The immunoSEQ Assay, a bias-controlled multiplex PCR, was used to amplify TCRbeta CDR3 regions from genomic DNA. Concerning the study's data processing: The number of nucleated cells in each sample was estimated by amplification of reference gene primers within the assay. Sequence reads were collapsed and filtered to measure the absolute abundance of every unique TCRbeta CDR3 rearrangement. For each sample, productive Simpson clonality was calculated by taking the square root of Simpson's diversity index across productive rearrangements. TCRdb retrieved this table from immuneACCESS and kept in-frame rearrangements only. Not all clones are present; in checked studies, unresolved V genes account for under half, and no reason is known for the remainder. D and trimming were read from the DNA, whereas the V and J calls and clone size are those reported in that table. Within this sample are roughly 200,000 clones, with 87% of them counted one time only. Jointly, the top ten make up 5.5% to 8% of the sample.

The sequence was obtained from a man in his sixties who had recovered from COVID-19. The sample consisted of peripheral blood. The chain joins TRBV28 to TRBJ1-5; the D region possibly corresponds to TRBD1 (6 bases align). The DNA sequence reads TGTGCCAGCAGTTCCGTGGGGGCCTCTAATCAGCCCCAGCATTTT. This sequence encodes CASSSVGASNQPQHF.